These 23 T cell receptor beta chains were all obtained from the same sample, sequenced in a study of cytotoxic CD8 clonotypes in ibrutinib-treated CLL. Repertoires were generated with immunoSEQ multiplex PCR, while TCRdb's copy carries only in-frame clones and drops some. The data show 65,000 to 85,000 clones, roughly 83% seen once. Sequenced here: PBMCs, sampled after 24 months of ibrutinib treatment. These receptors were taken from a human donor with chronic lymphocytic leukemia.

The chain joins TRBV7-3 to TRBJ2-1, with 7 bases lining up with TRBD1. The V segment lost 4 bases and the J segment 5 bases; nucleotides outside the gene matches: 5. Germline-derived CDR1 and CDR2 are SGHTA and FQGTGA. The CDR3 runs to 14 residues. The CDR3 reads CASSSGTVNNEQFF. The CDR3, as DNA: TGTGCCAGCAGCTCCGGGACAGTAAACAATGAGCAGTTCTTC.

This chain uses TRBV29-1 with TRBJ2-1; perhaps TRBD2 as D (6 bases). Germline loops: CDR1 SQVTM, CDR2 ANQGSEA. Trimming took 4 bases from V and 7 from J, leaving 17 bases between them. The CDR3 has 14 residues. The DNA for the CDR3 is TGCAGCGTTGTATCGGGGAGGCTTTGGAATGAGCAGTTCTTC. It yields the protein CSVVSGRLWNEQFF.

This clone appeared once. The gene calls are TRBV7-2 and TRBJ2-7; no definite D call. Germline CDR1 and CDR2: SGHTA and FQGNSA. CDR3 length: 11 residues. V lost 2 bases to trimming and J lost 2 bases, with 1 base between them. The CDR3 sequence is CASSLTYEQYF. The CDR3 region has the DNA TGTGCCAGCAGCTTAACCTACGAGCAGTACTTC.

The V call is TRBV28, the J call TRBJ2-2; D is possibly TRBD1 (5 bases). The CDR3 extends over 13 amino acids. Deletions cut 3 bases from V and 6 bases from J, with 8 bases between. CDR1 is MDHEN and CDR2 is SYDVKM in the germline V gene. This CDR3 reads CASSFLGPGELFF. Here the CDR3 DNA reads TGTGCCAGCAGTTTTTTGGGGCCCGGGGAGCTGTTTTTT.

This clone occurred once. This rearrangement joins TRBV6-6 to TRBJ1-1, with TRBD1 identical over 7 bases. V lost 5 bases, J lost 0 bases, and 3 bases stayed unmatched. Germline loops: CDR1 MNHNY, CDR2 SVGAGI (reference sequence). The CDR3 runs to 14 residues. CDR3 residues: CASSIDRVNTEAFF. CDR3 DNA: TGTGCCAGCAGTATCGACAGGGTGAACACTGAAGCTTTCTTT.

This clone was recorded a few times. This chain joins TRBV29-1 and TRBJ1-1; no firm D call. In germline, CDR1 is SQVTM, CDR2 ANQGSEA. Trimming left V 5 bases short and J 1 base short, with 8 bases between. The CDR3 loop spans 12 amino acids. In DNA form, the CDR3 reads TGCAGCGTTTATTCGGCGAACACTGAAGCTTTCTTT. This gives the protein CSVYSANTEAFF.

The chain links TRBV9 to TRBJ2-5; a weak D match, TRBD1 (5 bases). V lost 2 bases to trimming and J lost 5 bases, with 16 bases between them. CDR1 is SGDLS, CDR2 YYNGEE, per germline. This CDR3 region has 15 residues. CDR3 in amino acids: CASSVTDSPQETQYF. In DNA form, the CDR3 reads TGTGCCAGCAGCGTCACCGACAGCCCCCAGGAGACCCAGTACTTC.

Written as DNA, the CDR3 is TGTGCCAGCAGCTTGGACACAGATACGCAGTATTTT. Translating gives CASSLDTDTQYF. This sequence joins TRBV5-6 and TRBJ2-3; D gene unclear. Looked up from germline, CDR1 is SGHDT and CDR2 is YYEEEE. V was cut by 0 bases and J by 2 bases, with 1 base left in between. This CDR3 comprises 12 residues.

The chain joins TRBV18 to TRBJ1-5; D is undetermined. This CDR3 region has 15 residues. Trimming cost V 3 bases and J 4 bases, with 13 bases left between them. Per germline, CDR1 KGHSH and CDR2 LQKENI. The CDR3 DNA is TGTGCCAGCTCACCCGAAATGGGCCCGAATCAGCCCCAGCATTTT. This gives the protein CASSPEMGPNQPQHF.

The chain joins TRBV18 to TRBJ1-2, with 9 nucleotides matching TRBD1. J lost 0 bases, V lost 1 base, and 6 bases had no gene match. Germline CDR1 and CDR2: KGHSH and LQKENI. The CDR3 loop spans 17 amino acids. The CDR3 loop is CASSPRTGATANYGYTF. The CDR3 region has the DNA TGTGCCAGCTCACCACGGACAGGGGCCACCGCTAACTATGGCTACACCTTC.

The chain joins TRBV15 to TRBJ2-2; D may be TRBD1 (5 bases). V shed 0 bases and J shed 8 bases, with 16 bases lying between them. The CDR3 is 16 residues long. CDR1 and CDR2 (germline): LNHNV, YYDKDF (reference sequence). CDR3 bases: TGTGCCACCAGCAGAGATAGAAGTAGGGGAACGGGGGAGCTGTTTTTT. It codes for CATSRDRSRGTGELFF.

V gene TRBV6-1 combines with J gene TRBJ2-7; no firm D call. Trimming took 7 bases from V and 7 from J, leaving 17 bases between them. The germline CDR1 and CDR2 sequences are MNHNS and SASEGT. The CDR3 is 13 residues long. CDR3 sequence: CASTPLREAEQYF. DNA of the CDR3: TGTGCCAGCACTCCTTTACGAGAAGCAGAGCAGTACTTC.

This chain connects TRBV19 to TRBJ1-5; TRBD1 matches 10 bases. The V and J ends lost 5 bases and 3 bases, in that order; junction bases with no gene match: 7. The CDR3 spans 16 residues. Germline CDR1 reads LNHDA; CDR2 reads SQIVND (reference sequence). The CDR3 DNA is TGTGCCAGTAGTTTTCCCGGGACAGGGGACAATCAGCCCCAGCATTTT. Amino acids: CASSFPGTGDNQPQHF.

This clone occurred once. The V and J genes are TRBV4-3 and TRBJ2-5; tentatively, D is TRBD1 (5 bases). CDR3 size: 14 residues. Looked up from germline, CDR1 is LGHNA and CDR2 is YSLEER. Trimming left V 3 bases short and J 2 bases short, with 10 bases between. The CDR3 protein is CASSHIGQQETQYF. The CDR3 DNA is TGCGCCAGCAGCCACATAGGACAACAAGAGACCCAGTACTTC.

V gene TRBV18 combines with J gene TRBJ2-7, with 12 bases matching TRBD1. Germline CDR1 KGHSH, CDR2 LQKENI. The ends lost 3 bases at V and 6 bases at J; junction bases unmatched: 3. The CDR3 totals 14 residues. The CDR3 is CASSPGQGAREQYF. CDR3 bases: TGTGCCAGCTCACCGGGACAGGGGGCGCGCGAGCAGTACTTC.

The chain combines TRBV6-5 with TRBJ2-5; D perhaps matches TRBD1 (5 bases). The CDR3 runs 13 residues. Germline V lookup: CDR1 MNHEY, CDR2 SVGAGI. Trimming removed 2 bases from V and 2 bases from J, with 6 bases in between. The CDR3 DNA is TGTGCCAGCAGTTACGCAGGGCAAGAGACCCAGTACTTC. It is translated as CASSYAGQETQYF.

The chain carries TRBV5-4 and TRBJ2-7; TRBD2 agrees at 9 bases. Germline CDR1 is SGHNT and CDR2 is YYREEE (reference sequence). V was clipped by 2 bases and J by 3 bases; unmatched bases: 3. This CDR3 is 14 amino acids long. The CDR3 bases are TGTGCCAGCAGCTTCTCAGCGGGAGGCTACGAGCAGTACTTC. Translation gives CASSFSAGGYEQYF.

This chain connects TRBV5-4 to TRBJ2-7; 10 positions match TRBD2. Germline CDR1 reads SGHNT; CDR2 reads YYREEE (reference sequence). The CDR3 is 15 residues long. V dropped 0 bases and J dropped 4; count of bases not matched to a gene: 4. CDR3 sequence reads: CASSLDLAGAYEQYF. The CDR3 nucleotides are TGTGCCAGCAGCTTGGATCTAGCGGGAGCATACGAGCAGTACTTC.

This clone was picked up one time. V gene TRBV5-4 combines with J gene TRBJ1-2, with D possibly TRBD1 on 6 matching bases. The V gene lost 2 bases and the J gene lost 6 bases, with 11 bases spanning the gap. Germline-derived CDR1 and CDR2 are SGHNT and YYREEE (reference sequence). The CDR3 consists of 13 residues. The CDR3 DNA follows: TGTGCCAGCAGCTTCGTACAGGGTGATGGCTACACCTTC. Its protein product is CASSFVQGDGYTF.

V usage is TRBV30 and J usage is TRBJ1-2, with 12 bases identical to TRBD1. CDR3 size: 14 residues. The germline V gene encodes CDR1 GTSNPN and CDR2 SVGIG (reference sequence). The V gene end was trimmed by 4 bases and the J gene end by 4 bases; junction bases not matched to a gene: 4. CDR3 in DNA: TGTGCCTGGATGGGACAGGGGGCTCGCTATGGCTACACCTTC. Residues: CAWMGQGARYGYTF.

The chain joins TRBV27 to TRBJ2-1; 10 nucleotides match TRBD2. J lost 9 bases, V lost 6 bases, and 11 bases had no gene match. Germline assignment: CDR1 MNHEY and CDR2 SMNVEV (reference sequence). CDR3 size: 15 residues. The CDR3 DNA follows: TGTGCCAGCAGCGTAACAGCGGGAGGGCCTGCTGAGCAGTTCTTC. Amino acids: CASSVTAGGPAEQFF.

The chain employs TRBV7-2 and TRBJ1-1; D is possibly TRBD1 (5 bases). Trimming left V 3 bases short and J 3 bases short, with 14 bases between. Germline V CDR1 and CDR2: SGHTA, FQGNSA. This CDR3 has 15 amino acids. CDR3 protein: CASSFAGTADTEAFF. As DNA, the CDR3 is TGTGCCAGCAGCTTCGCCGGGACGGCAGACACTGAAGCTTTCTTT. The complete variable domain, with remaining parts taken from reference TRBV7-2 and TRBJ1-1, reads GAGVSQSPSNKVTEKGKDVELRCDPISGHTALYWYRQSLGQGLEFLIYFQGNSAPDKSGLPSDRFSAERTGGSVSTLTIQRTQQEDSAVYLCASSFAGTADTEAFFGQGTRLTVV.

This chain connects TRBV30 to TRBJ1-3; perhaps TRBD1 as D (5 bases). The CDR3 runs 15 residues. Germline assignment: CDR1 GTSNPN and CDR2 SVGIG (reference sequence). Deletions cut 0 bases from V and 7 bases from J, with 16 bases between. The CDR3 DNA follows: TGTGCCTGGAGTGTAGGTGGGGCCGACGGTAACACCATATATTTT. Amino acid sequence: CAWSVGGADGNTIYF.